This TCR beta chain was sequenced during a study of T cell changes during pregnancy in multiple sclerosis. The germline gives CDR1 PRHDT, CDR2 FYEKMQ (reference sequence). This CDR3 is 14 amino acids long. Repertoires were generated with immunoSEQ multiplex PCR, while TCRdb's copy carries only in-frame clones and drops some. Among approximately 23,000 clones, around 89% were seen once, and the ten largest hold around 7%. This receptor was taken from a female donor with multiple sclerosis, enrolled in a pregnancy study. J is TRBJ2-5 and V is TRBV13, with D possibly being TRBD1 (5 bases). TRBJ2-7 matches the DNA end more closely, so the J call is doubtful. The material was CD8+ T cells from peripheral blood mononuclear cells, obtained in the first trimester of pregnancy. CDR3 region: CASSLGSRAHEQYF. As DNA, the CDR3 is TGTGCCAGCAGCTTAGGCTCCAGGGCCCACGAGCAGTACTTC.